These 14 T cell receptor beta chains were all obtained from the same sample, sequenced in a study of T cell responses to AZD1222 COVID-19 vaccine. Data came from immunoSEQ multiplex PCR; TCRdb stores just in-frame clones and leaves some out. Of over 100,000 clones in the sample, approximately 89% were seen once. The sequencing here drew on peripheral blood, taken on day 0 of AZD1222 vaccination. All receptors derive from an adult in good health.

The rearrangement links TRBV18 to TRBJ2-3; D tentatively reads TRBD1 or TRBD2 (6 bases each). Germline V CDR1 and CDR2: KGHSH, LQKENI. The CDR3 spans 12 residues. The V and J ends lost 5 bases and 4 bases respectively, with 7 bases between them. CDR3 in amino acids: CASSRGADTQYF. The CDR3 coding sequence is TGTGCCAGCTCAAGGGGGGCAGATACGCAGTATTTT.

The rearrangement uses TRBV4-3 and TRBJ1-2; TRBD1 agrees at 9 bases. V dropped 0 bases and J dropped 11; count of bases not matched to a gene: 10. The CDR3 has 15 amino acids. Germline V gene lookup returns CDR1 LGHNA and CDR2 YSLEER. DNA of the CDR3: TGCGCCAGCAGCCAAGATCCGCGGGACAGGGCTCTGTACACCTTC. Translating it yields CASSQDPRDRALYTF.

V usage is TRBV2 and J usage is TRBJ1-6; tentatively, D is TRBD1 (6 bases). With 7 bases removed from V and 6 bases from J, the gap between germline ends came to 16 bases. CDR1 is SNHLY, CDR2 FYNNEI, per germline. CDR3 length: 15 residues. For the CDR3, the DNA is TGTGCCAGCACTATTCAGGGGAGTCTTAATTCACCCCTCCACTTT. It is translated as CASTIQGSLNSPLHF.

V gene TRBV7-2 combines with J gene TRBJ2-7; TRBD2 agrees at 7 bases. The trim removed 1 base at V and 7 bases at J, leaving 4 bases unmatched. The CDR3 sequence is 13 residues long. From germline, CDR1 is SGHTA and CDR2 FQGNSA. For the CDR3, the DNA is TGTGCCAGCAGCTTAGTGGCCGGGGGGGAGCAGTACTTC. Its translation is CASSLVAGGEQYF.

V and J are TRBV6-4 and TRBJ1-2, with 9 positions matching TRBD1. V lost 5 bases, J lost 3 bases, and 7 bases stayed unmatched. From germline, CDR1 is MRHNA and CDR2 SNTAGT. This CDR3 has 15 residues. CDR3 region: CASSPFTGGDYGYTF. The CDR3 coding sequence is TGTGCCAGCAGTCCTTTTACAGGGGGCGACTATGGCTACACCTTC.

The chain combines TRBV5-1 with TRBJ1-2; D is undetermined. V lost 5 bases, J lost 7 bases, and 18 bases lay in between. The length of the CDR3 is 14 residues. Germline V lookup: CDR1 SGHRS, CDR2 YFSETQ. CDR3 nucleotide sequence: TGCGCCAGCAGGTCAACCTATTCCGCTCCTGGCTACACCTTC. Translated, it gives CASRSTYSAPGYTF.

This sequence joins TRBV5-1 and TRBJ2-1; the match to TRBD1 covers 9 bases. The CDR3 contains 15 residues. V lost 4 bases and J lost 4; bases outside the gene matches: 6. CDR1 and CDR2 (germline): SGHRS, YFSETQ. The CDR3 DNA follows: TGCGCCAGCAGCGCCGGGGACAGGGATTACAATGAGCAGTTCTTC. Amino acids: CASSAGDRDYNEQFF.

J is TRBJ1-1 and V is TRBV4-3; D is ambiguous. Germline V gene lookup returns CDR1 LGHNA and CDR2 YSLEER. V was shortened by 1 base and J by 3 bases, with 6 bases between the two germline ends. The CDR3 extends over 13 amino acids. CDR3 protein: CASSQGADTEAFF. In nucleotides, the CDR3 is TGCGCCAGCAGCCAAGGGGCAGACACTGAAGCTTTCTTT.

This sequence joins TRBV24-1 and TRBJ2-7, with D possibly being TRBD2 (5 bases). Looked up from germline, CDR1 is KGHDR and CDR2 is SFDVKD. The V end lost 2 bases, the J end lost 0 bases, and 7 bases lay between the germline ends. This CDR3 has 14 amino acids. This CDR3 reads CATSDYGSSYEQYF. CDR3 DNA sequence: TGTGCCACCAGTGATTATGGGAGCTCCTACGAGCAGTACTTC.

The V call is TRBV7-2, the J call TRBJ2-2, with 8 bases that match TRBD1. Germline V gives CDR1 SGHTA, CDR2 FQGNSA. Germline trimming cut 5 bases from V and 1 base from J; bases unmatched to any gene: 6. This CDR3 comprises 16 residues. The CDR3, as DNA: TGTGCCAGCAGCCAGACAGGGGTGGGGAACACCGGGGAGCTGTTTTTT. This sequence encodes CASSQTGVGNTGELFF.

V usage is TRBV4-1 and J usage is TRBJ1-6, with D possibly being TRBD1 (6 bases). Germline V gives CDR1 MGHRA, CDR2 YSYEKL. Trimming removed 4 bases from V and 9 bases from J, with 19 bases in between. The CDR3 has 16 residues. Here the CDR3 reads CASSLGGGEGISPLHF. CDR3 coding DNA: TGCGCCAGCAGCCTCGGAGGGGGGGAAGGAATTTCACCCCTCCACTTT.

The chain combines TRBV27 with TRBJ2-7, with 8 bases that match TRBD2. Germline V CDR1 and CDR2: MNHEY, SMNVEV (reference sequence). The CDR3 consists of 15 residues. The V segment lost 4 bases and the J segment 3 bases; nucleotides outside the gene matches: 8. CDR3 protein: CASSSRVAGFYEQYF. The CDR3 region has the DNA TGTGCCAGCAGTTCCCGGGTAGCGGGGTTCTACGAGCAGTACTTC.

The J gene is TRBJ2-3, the V gene TRBV9; 9 positions match TRBD2. In germline, CDR1 is SGDLS, CDR2 YYNGEE. This CDR3 region has 16 residues. Trimming cost V 4 bases and J 11 bases; bases outside gene matches: 17. CDR3 coding DNA: TGTGCCAGCAGCCCAAGGAGCGGGGGGCCCCCCCGGGAGCAGTATTTT. This sequence encodes CASSPRSGGPPREQYF. The entire variable domain, with the rest obtained from reference TRBV9 and TRBJ2-3, is as follows: DSGVTQTPKHLITATGQRVTLRCSPRSGDLSVYWYQQSLDQGLQFLIQYYNGEERAKGNILERFSAQQFPDLHSELNLSSLELGDSALYFCASSPRSGGPPREQYFGPGTRLTVL.

J is TRBJ2-2 and V is TRBV9; D might be TRBD2 (5 bases). V was cut by 0 bases and J by 0 bases, with 9 bases left in between. The CDR3 is made up of 16 amino acids. CDR1 and CDR2 from the germline V gene are SGDLS and YYNGEE. CDR3 sequence: CASSVVWTPNTGELFF. Here the CDR3 DNA reads TGTGCCAGCAGCGTAGTATGGACTCCGAACACCGGGGAGCTGTTTTTT.